One T cell receptor (beta chain) is described in this entry. The CDR3 runs to 18 residues. Germline-derived CDR1 and CDR2 are SGDLS and YYNGEE. V was trimmed by 0 bases and J by 7 bases, leaving 22 bases between them. TCRdb keeps only in-frame clones here, not all; method: immunoSEQ multiplex PCR. The sample holds tens of thousands of clones, 70% to 90% seen once. This sample was taken from a study of blood T cell repertoires in COVID-19. The specimen was peripheral blood. The source of this sequence is a man in his fifties or sixties with acute or convalescent COVID-19. The chain recombines TRBV9 with TRBJ1-4; perhaps TRBD1 as D (5 bases). CDR3 sequence: CASSVAPDVGQGAEKLFF. DNA for the CDR3: TGTGCCAGCAGCGTAGCTCCGGATGTGGGCCAGGGTGCTGAAAAACTGTTTTTT.